These T cell receptor beta chains were read from a single sample in a study of tumor-infiltrating lymphocytes in primary liver carcinoma. TCRdb reprocessed the multiplex PCR reads via MiXCR and lists one record per CDR3 protein. The sample holds 20,000 to 25,000 distinct CDR3 sequences, nearly 80% seen once. Sequencing was performed on liver tumor tissue from sampling region 1. The receptors derive from a woman under 40 with primary liver carcinoma and hepatitis B virus infection. CDR3s include the opening cysteine and the closing phenylalanine or tryptophan. A D gene is named only where the DNA matches it firmly. Rows give clone size only sometimes, using once, few, many, or a class for an expanded clone.

CDR3 DNA	CDR3 protein	V gene	J gene	clone size	D gene
TGTGCCAGCAGTCATCCGGGCGGGTACGAAAAACTGTTTTTT	CASSHPGGYEKLFF	TRBV28	TRBJ1-4	-	-
TGTGCCAGCAGCTTTATGCCCAGCCTAGCGGGAGAATCGGTGACCCAGTACTTC	CASSFMPSLAGESVTQYF	TRBV7-2	TRBJ2-5	few	TRBD2
TGTGTCAGTAGTGGGTGTCATGAGCAGTTCTTC	CVSSGCHEQFF	TRBV19	TRBJ2-1	-	-
TGTGCCTGCAGCTTAGCACCTGGCGGGCGCTCCTACGAGCAGTACTTC	CACSLAPGGRSYEQYF	TRBV11-2	TRBJ2-7	-	-
TGTGCCAGCGGGCCAGGGGGACAGACCCAGCATTTT	CASGPGGQTQHF	TRBV28	TRBJ1-5	-	TRBD1
TGCGCCAGCATCCGGCTAGCGGGGGGGTATGAGCAGTTCTTC	CASIRLAGGYEQFF	TRBV11-3	TRBJ2-1	-	TRBD2
TGTGCCAGCAGACTCCTCAACAGTACAGACTCTGGAAACACCATATATTTT	CASRLLNSTDSGNTIYF	TRBV6-2/TRBV6-3	TRBJ1-3	-	-
TGTGCCAGCACTGAACGGTTCCTGGTCCGTATATCTAACTATGGCTACACCTTC	CASTERFLVRISNYGYTF	TRBV6-1	TRBJ1-2	-	-
TGTGTCAGCAATTTGGCGGCTAGCGGAGCCTACGAGCAGTACTTC	CVSNLAASGAYEQYF	TRBV5-5	TRBJ2-7	-	TRBD2
TGTGCCAGCAGCCAGGGGGGGAATGAGCAGTTCTTC	CASSQGGNEQFF	TRBV5-4	TRBJ2-1	many	-
TGCAGCGCCCGGGTCCAACAAGAGACCCAGTACTTC	CSARVQQETQYF	TRBV29-1	TRBJ2-5	-	-
TGTGCCAGCACTAAGGGGGGGCGTGGAGACTACACCTTC	CASTKGGRGDYTF	TRBV11-2	TRBJ1-2	-	-
TGTGCCAGCATTTTGAGTCGGACCCCCTACGATCAATACTTC	CASILSRTPYDQYF	TRBV28	TRBJ2-7	-	-
TGTGCCAGTAGCTTAAGTGAACTAGCGTCGCAGTGCTTC	CASSLSELASQCF	TRBV11-2	TRBJ2-7	-	TRBD2
TGTGCCAGCAGTCCGCGGATAGGATCCACCGGGGAGCTGTTTTTT	CASSPRIGSTGELFF	TRBV6-5	TRBJ2-2	-	-
TGTGTCAGCCTACAATCCAGTACACGTGGCTACGAGCAGTACTTC	CVSLQSSTRGYEQYF	TRBV12-3/TRBV12-4	TRBJ2-7	-	-
TGTGCCTGGAGCTTATGTGGCAGGCTTCCGAACACTGAAGCTTTCTTT	CAWSLCGRLPNTEAFF	TRBV30	TRBJ1-1	-	-
TGTGCCAGCAGTTACTACGGGGGTCAGCAAGAGACCCAGTACTTC	CASSYYGGQQETQYF	TRBV6-6	TRBJ2-5	-	-
TGTGCCAGCAGTTACGATGTGCGCGGACTTAGTGGAGATACGCAGTATTTT	CASSYDVRGLSGDTQYF	TRBV6-2/TRBV6-3	TRBJ2-3	-	-
TGTGCCAGCAGCCAGGTTCAGCGGGAGGGCCGTGATACGCAGTATTTT	CASSQVQREGRDTQYF	TRBV14	TRBJ2-3	medium-sized	TRBD2
TGTGCCAGCAGCACCTTCCCCGGAAGCGAAGAGAGCCACTACTTC	CASSTFPGSEESHYF	TRBV12-3/TRBV12-4	TRBJ2-5	-	-
TGCACCAGCAGCCAAGCTGTGACGAGGGGTCACATTAGCTACGAGAAGTACTTC	CTSSQAVTRGHISYEKYF	TRBV4-3	TRBJ2-7	-	-
TGCAACGTTGAATTTTACTCGGGCCATCAATTCTTC	CNVEFYSGHQFF	TRBV29-1	TRBJ2-1	-	-
TGTGCCAACAGCTTAAGGGAAGCTAACCATGACTACACCTTC	CANSLREANHDYTF	TRBV11-2	TRBJ1-2	-	-
TGTGCCAGCAGCGCGAGCGGGAGGTTCTCCTACAATGAGCAGTTCTTC	CASSASGRFSYNEQFF	TRBV11-2	TRBJ2-1	-	TRBD2
TGTACCAGCAGCTTACGGACAGGGTTATCCCAGTACTTC	CTSSLRTGLSQYF	TRBV5-6	TRBJ2-7	-	TRBD1
TGTGCCAGCAGCTTGGTACCCAGAGTCACAGGGGAATTGTTTTTT	CASSLVPRVTGELFF	TRBV5-6	TRBJ2-2	-	TRBD1
TGTACCAGCAGGCATTTTGTGCAGTTCTTC	CTSRHFVQFF	TRBV25-1	TRBJ2-1	-	-
TGTGCCAGCAGCTTGTCTAGCGGTCGGGATACGCAGTGTTTT	CASSLSSGRDTQCF	TRBV7-8	TRBJ2-3	-	TRBD2
TGTGCCAGCAGCACGATATGGTTGGGGGAGGGTGAAAAACTGTTTTTT	CASSTIWLGEGEKLFF	TRBV5-8	TRBJ1-4	-	-
TGCAGTGCTGGAGACTCCCTGGGTACTAGCGGGAGCTATGAGCAGTTCTTC	CSAGDSLGTSGSYEQFF	TRBV20-1	TRBJ2-1	-	TRBD2
TGCGCCAGCAGCCGATTAGATACGGGGACCGATCTGCCCAAGCATTTT	CASSRLDTGTDLPKHF	TRBV12-3/TRBV12-4	TRBJ1-5	-	-
TGTGACAGCAGTTCATACCGGGACAGGAGCACAGATATGCAGTATTTT	CDSSSYRDRSTDMQYF	TRBV6-6	TRBJ2-3	-	TRBD1
-	CASTFGTGTSYEKYF	TRBV11-3	TRBJ2-7	-	-
TGTGCCGGCTGCCAGGACAGGGGTATTCATCAGCCCCAGCATTTT	CAGCQDRGIHQPQHF	TRBV5-5	TRBJ1-5	-	TRBD1
TGTGCCAGCGGTTTTCCCCTTCCTAGCAGAGATACGCAGTATTTT	CASGFPLPSRDTQYF	TRBV12-3/TRBV12-4	TRBJ2-3	-	-
TGTGCCAGCGCATTTGGAAGCAGGAGAGTGGGCAATGAGCAGTTGTTC	CASAFGSRRVGNEQLF	TRBV11-2	TRBJ2-1	once	-
TGTGCCAGCAACTTAGTGGGGGGTACGAACGCCGGGGAGCTATTTTTT	CASNLVGGTNAGELFF	TRBV11-1	TRBJ2-2	-	-
TGTGCCAGCAGTTTGAGAAGGAGCGGGGAGCTGTCTTTT	CASSLRRSGELSF	TRBV28	TRBJ2-2	-	TRBD2
TGTGCCAGCAACCAGGAACACCTAGGACGGGGGGGACCGCGTGAGCAGTACTTC	CASNQEHLGRGGPREQYF	TRBV4-2	TRBJ2-7	-	TRBD2
TGTGCCATCAGCGGACGAGCGGGAAAGGGGACCGGGGAGCTGTTTTTT	CAISGRAGKGTGELFF	TRBV15	TRBJ2-2	few	TRBD2
TGCAGCATTCTAGCCGGCGGGAATACCGGGGAGCTGTTTTTT	CSILAGGNTGELFF	TRBV29-1	TRBJ2-2	-	-
TGTGCCAGTAGTATTCGACAGGGGTCCAACAACGGGGAGCTGTTTTTT	CASSIRQGSNNGELFF	TRBV19	TRBJ2-2	few	TRBD1
TGTGCTAGCGGCTTAGAGGCTAGCGGGGCGGATACGCAGTATTTT	CASGLEASGADTQYF	TRBV11-2	TRBJ2-3	-	TRBD2